The following is a T cell receptor (beta chain) sequence with its context. As yet, its antigen is unknown. These data come from a study of graft-versus-host responses after intestinal transplantation. Across the whole study: Multivisceral, liver-intestinal, or isolated intestinal transplants were performed in recipients. Induction using anti-thymocyte globulin, followed by tacrolimus and steroids for two to three years, was given to all recipients. Study-wide findings and caveats: Some GvH clones were seen earlier in gut or blood, suggesting intestinal origin.

With 4 bases removed from V and 5 bases from J, the gap between germline ends came to 3 bases. CDR1 is WNHNN, CDR2 SYGVQD, per germline (reference sequence). There are 11 residues in the CDR3. Using immunoSEQ multiplex PCR, the repertoire was profiled, and TCRdb retains in-frame clones only, with some absent. The table shows roughly 100,000 clones, with 80% to 95% occurring only once. The sample consisted of unstimulated CD8+ T cells sorted from spleen or lymph node cells, taken before intestinal transplant. This receptor was identified in a human donor who received an intestinal transplant. The chain employs TRBV10-1 and TRBJ2-1; D call uncertain. The CDR3 reads CASSGDNEQFF. CDR3 nucleotides: TGCGCCAGCAGTGGAGACAATGAGCAGTTCTTC.